Following are 8 T cell receptor beta chains from one sample sequenced in a study of T cell clones after liver transplantation. Method: immunoSEQ multiplex PCR; TCRdb's copy keeps in-frame clones and lacks some. Found here are 12,000 to 15,000 clones, about nine tenths of them singletons; the top ten hold roughly half. This material consisted of CD8+ T cells from blood, taken before liver transplant. These receptors all stem from a human donor who received a liver transplant.

This clone showed up just once. The gene calls are TRBV13 and TRBJ2-7; D call uncertain. CDR3 length: 13 residues. Looked up from germline, CDR1 is PRHDT and CDR2 is FYEKMQ (reference sequence). The ends were cut back, 0 bases at V and 5 bases at J, with 8 bases in the middle. The CDR3 bases are TGTGCCAGCAGCTTAGGTCTGAGCCACGAGCAGTACTTC. It yields the protein CASSLGLSHEQYF. Using reference TRBV13 and TRBJ2-7 for the parts outside the CDR3, the full variable domain is AAGVIQSPRHLIKEKRETATLKCYPIPRHDTVYWYQQGPGQDPQFLISFYEKMQSDKGSIPDRFSAQQFSDYHSELNMSSLELGDSALYFCASSLGLSHEQYFGPGTRLTVT.

Worth noting for this clone: A junction end diverges from the germline sequence, so it may reflect a read error. The chain has TRBV6-5 and TRBJ1-2; 7 nucleotides align to TRBD1. This CDR3 has 8 residues. Germline V gene data show CDR1 as MNHEY and CDR2 as SVGAGI. CDR3 in DNA: TGTGCCAGCAGAGGGACAGACTTC. Its protein product is CASRGTDF.

This clone was recorded once. The V call is TRBV7-6, the J call TRBJ2-2; D is unclear. The CDR3 covers 15 residues. Germline V gene lookup returns CDR1 SGHVS and CDR2 FNYEAQ. Trimming left V 5 bases short and J 1 base short, with 11 bases between. CDR3 protein: CASSPGRGNTGELFF. The CDR3 DNA reads TGTGCCAGCAGCCCAGGACGCGGGAACACCGGGGAGCTGTTTTTT.

The chain employs TRBV5-6 and TRBJ2-7, with a weak D call TRBD2 (5 bases). The CDR3 loop spans 17 amino acids. CDR1 SGHDT and CDR2 YYEEEE come from the germline V gene. Trimming removed 0 bases from V and 7 bases from J, with 23 bases in between. CDR3 DNA: TGTGCCAGCAGCTTGGCCAGGCGGGCGGAGGAGATAGGGGAGCAGTACTTC. Amino acids: CASSLARRAEEIGEQYF.

This clone was picked up one time. The V and J genes are TRBV6-5 and TRBJ2-7; weak D call: TRBD1 (6 bases). Germline loops: CDR1 MNHEY, CDR2 SVGAGI. V gave up 2 bases and J gave up 6 bases, with 17 bases separating them. The CDR3 is 15 residues long. CDR3 DNA sequence: TGTGCCAGCAGTTACGTCCCAGGGGTGGCCCTCGAGCAGTACTTC. Protein product: CASSYVPGVALEQYF.

The chain employs TRBV19 and TRBJ2-7; no firm D call. Trimming removed 8 bases at V and 1 base at J, with 6 bases between. Germline values: CDR1 LNHDA, CDR2 SQIVND (reference sequence). The CDR3 consists of 11 residues. This CDR3 is CASSGSYEQYF. CDR3 coding DNA: TGTGCCAGTTCTGGGTCCTACGAGCAGTACTTC.

V and J are TRBV11-3 and TRBJ2-3; TRBD1 is a possible D gene (6 bases). The CDR3 is 14 amino acids. V lost 5 bases, J lost 6 bases, and 15 bases lay in between. Per germline, CDR1 SGHNT and CDR2 YENEEA. The CDR3: CASSPPDRKDTQYF. The CDR3 DNA sequence: TGTGCCAGCAGCCCTCCGGACAGAAAGGATACGCAGTATTTT.

This sequence joins TRBV11-3 and TRBJ2-1, with D tentatively TRBD2 (6 bases). V shed 5 bases and J shed 4 bases, with 27 bases lying between them. Germline V gene lookup returns CDR1 SGHNT and CDR2 YENEEA. This CDR3 contains 19 residues. This CDR3 is CASSHRLRSGPNYYNEQFF. Written as DNA, the CDR3 is TGTGCCAGCAGCCATAGATTGAGGAGCGGGCCAAATTATTACAATGAGCAGTTCTTC.